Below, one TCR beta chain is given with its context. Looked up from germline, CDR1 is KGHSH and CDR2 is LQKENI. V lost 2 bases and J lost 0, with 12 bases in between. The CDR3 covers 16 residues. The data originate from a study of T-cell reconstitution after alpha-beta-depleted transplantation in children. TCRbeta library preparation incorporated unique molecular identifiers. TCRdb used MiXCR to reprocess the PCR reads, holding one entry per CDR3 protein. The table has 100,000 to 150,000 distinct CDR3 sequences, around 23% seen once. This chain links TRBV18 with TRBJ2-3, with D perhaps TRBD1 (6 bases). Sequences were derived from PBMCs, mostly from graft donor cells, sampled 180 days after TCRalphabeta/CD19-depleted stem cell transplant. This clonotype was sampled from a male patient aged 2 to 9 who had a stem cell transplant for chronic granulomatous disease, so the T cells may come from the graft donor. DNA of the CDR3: TGTGCCAGCTCACCATTGACAGGACTTAGCACAGATACGCAGTATTTT. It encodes CASSPLTGLSTDTQYF. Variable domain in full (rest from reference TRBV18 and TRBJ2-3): NAGVMQNPRHLVRRRGQEARLRCSPMKGHSHVYWYRQLPEEGLKFMVYLQKENIIDESGMPKERFSAEFPKEGPSILRIQQVVRGDSAAYFCASSPLTGLSTDTQYFGPGTRLTVL.